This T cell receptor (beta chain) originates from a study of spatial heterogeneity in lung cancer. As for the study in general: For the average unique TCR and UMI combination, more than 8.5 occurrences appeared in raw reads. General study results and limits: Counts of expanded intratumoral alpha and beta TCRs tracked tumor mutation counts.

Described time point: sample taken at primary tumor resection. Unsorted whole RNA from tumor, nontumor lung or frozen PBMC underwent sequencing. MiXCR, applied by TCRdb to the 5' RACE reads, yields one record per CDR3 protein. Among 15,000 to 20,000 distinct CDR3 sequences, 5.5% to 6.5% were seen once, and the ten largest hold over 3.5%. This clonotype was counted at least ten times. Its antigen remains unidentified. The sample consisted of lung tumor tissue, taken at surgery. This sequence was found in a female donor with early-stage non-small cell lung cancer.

CDR3: CASRDRIRYGYTF. CDR3 DNA: TGTGCCAGCAGAGACAGGATCCGCTATGGCTACACCTTC. This chain connects TRBV5-6 to TRBJ1-2; TRBD1 is a possible D gene (6 bases). V was trimmed by 5 bases and J by 4 bases, leaving 12 bases between them. Germline CDR1 and CDR2: SGHDT and YYEEEE. The length of the CDR3 is 13 residues.